The 12 T cell receptor beta chains listed next were all sequenced from one sample in a study of shared clonotypes between healthy human individuals. Produced via immunoSEQ multiplex PCR; TCRdb's table is partial and in-frame only. Of roughly 530,000 clones in the sample, almost 97% were seen once. Sequencing used naive CD4+ T cells sorted from blood. Subset defined: CD45RA+ positively selected. These TCRs come from a woman aged 25 to 39 in good health.

The chain joins TRBV27 to TRBJ2-3; 7 bases map to TRBD2. Germline CDR1 reads MNHEY; CDR2 reads SMNVEV (reference sequence). V lost 8 bases and J lost 5; bases outside the gene matches: 16. The CDR3 is made up of 16 amino acids. CDR3 region: CASGEVSAGVGDTQYF. The DNA of the CDR3 is TGTGCCAGCGGCGAGGTGTCCGCGGGAGTCGGAGATACGCAGTATTTT.

This sequence joins TRBV4-1 and TRBJ1-4; no reliable D call. Germline assignment: CDR1 MGHRA and CDR2 YSYEKL. The length of the CDR3 is 15 residues. The ends were cut back, 0 bases at V and 4 bases at J, with 9 bases in the middle. The CDR3 is CASSQDRRGNEKLFF. DNA of the CDR3: TGCGCCAGCAGCCAAGACCGACGCGGTAATGAAAAACTGTTTTTT.

The CDR3 bases are TGTGCCATCAGTGGGACAGTTTCCTACGAGCAGTACTTC. Its translation: CAISGTVSYEQYF. This chain joins TRBV10-3 and TRBJ2-7, with D possibly matching TRBD1 (6 bases). V was clipped by 4 bases and J by 1 base, with 8 bases between them. This CDR3 spans 13 amino acids. Germline V gives CDR1 ENHRY, CDR2 SYGVKD.

The CDR3 here is CASSLPVLGATNEKLFF. In DNA form, the CDR3 reads TGTGCCAGCAGTTTACCCGTTCTAGGGGCGACTAATGAAAAACTGTTTTTT. The chain couples TRBV28 to TRBJ1-4, with D maybe TRBD1 (5 bases). The germline V gene encodes CDR1 MDHEN and CDR2 SYDVKM. The CDR3 covers 17 residues. Trimming pared 2 bases from V and 2 bases from J, leaving 15 bases between. Complete variable domain (other parts from reference TRBV28 and TRBJ1-4): DVKVTQSSRYLVKRTGEKVFLECVQDMDHENMFWYRQDPGLGLRLIYFSYDVKMKEKGDIPEGYSVSREKKERFSLILESASTNQTSMYLCASSLPVLGATNEKLFFGSGTQLSVL.

The rearrangement uses TRBV28 and TRBJ1-1, with D perhaps TRBD1 (5 bases). Germline V gene lookup returns CDR1 MDHEN and CDR2 SYDVKM. V dropped 6 bases and J dropped 1 base, with 12 bases sitting between them. This CDR3 is 14 amino acids long. CDR3 in amino acids: CASRKTGGNTEAFF. Here the CDR3 DNA reads TGTGCCAGCAGGAAAACAGGAGGGAACACTGAAGCTTTCTTT.

The chain links TRBV28 to TRBJ1-3; D gene uncertain. Germline V gives CDR1 MDHEN, CDR2 SYDVKM. The V gene lost 3 bases and the J gene lost 2 bases, with 8 bases spanning the gap. This CDR3 region has 14 residues. CDR3 sequence: CASSFERAGNTIYF. CDR3 nucleotides: TGTGCCAGCAGTTTTGAGAGGGCTGGAAACACCATATATTTT.

The chain couples TRBV5-6 to TRBJ2-5; D call uncertain. This CDR3 is built from 12 residues. CDR1 and CDR2 from the germline V gene are SGHDT and YYEEEE. V was pared by 0 bases and J by 4 bases, with 4 bases between. This CDR3 reads CASSLGLETQYF. The DNA of the CDR3 is TGTGCCAGCAGCTTGGGTTTAGAGACCCAGTACTTC.

The V gene is TRBV30, the J gene TRBJ1-1; TRBD1 aligns across 9 bases. Per the germline V gene, CDR1 is GTSNPN and CDR2 is SVGIG (reference sequence). J lost 4 bases, V lost 0 bases, and 15 bases had no gene match. The length of the CDR3 is 18 residues. CDR3 residues: CAWSVVLTGGSMVTEAFF. CDR3 DNA: TGTGCCTGGAGTGTAGTACTGACAGGGGGAAGTATGGTCACTGAAGCTTTCTTT.

The rearrangement links TRBV5-1 to TRBJ2-7; 9 nucleotides agree with TRBD2. The V and J ends lost 3 bases and 6 bases, in that order; junction bases with no gene match: 10. This CDR3 has 15 residues. CDR1 and CDR2 (germline): SGHRS, YFSETQ. CDR3 loop: CASSSNGGRALEQYF. CDR3 nucleotides: TGCGCCAGCAGCTCGAACGGCGGGAGGGCTCTCGAGCAGTACTTC.

CDR3 nucleotides: TGTGCCAGCAGTTCCGACAGGGGGAGGAACACTGAAGCTTTCTTT. Translation gives CASSSDRGRNTEAFF. The chain uses TRBV7-9 and TRBJ1-1; TRBD1 matches 9 bases. V shed 6 bases and J 1 base; nucleotides not matched to a gene: 6. The germline CDR1 and CDR2 sequences are SEHNR and FQNEAQ (reference sequence). The CDR3 contains 15 residues.

J is TRBJ2-1 and V is TRBV2; maybe TRBD2 (5 bases). The CDR3 is made up of 15 amino acids. Trimming took off 6 bases at V and 5 bases at J, with 17 bases between the two ends. Germline V gene lookup returns CDR1 SNHLY and CDR2 FYNNEI. The CDR3 reads CASRSLVGVNNEQFF. The CDR3 bases are TGTGCCAGCAGGAGTCTCGTGGGAGTAAACAATGAGCAGTTCTTC.

This clone was seen once. The chain has TRBV18 and TRBJ2-1; no reliable D call. CDR3 size: 15 residues. Germline V gene lookup returns CDR1 KGHSH and CDR2 LQKENI. Trimming shortened V by 1 base and J by 2 bases, and 9 bases separated the two germline ends. CDR3 amino acids: CASSPRSDAYNEQFF. The CDR3 DNA follows: TGTGCCAGCTCACCACGGTCGGATGCCTACAATGAGCAGTTCTTC.